This is a list of T cell receptor beta chains from one sample in a study of blood T cells in healthy people across ages. TCRdb processed the 5' RACE reads anew with MiXCR; each CDR3 protein has one entry. The sample holds about 750,000 distinct CDR3 sequences, about 55% seen once. Specimen: blood. The receptor source for this set is a man of 80 years or more in good health. Each CDR3 is given with its conserved first and last residue. A D gene is named only where the DNA matches it firmly. The size entry is marked missing in some rows and otherwise reads once, few, many or a size class.

J gene | clone size | V gene | D gene | CDR3 protein | CDR3 DNA
TRBJ2-7 | few | TRBV3-1 | . | CASSQDRGPEREQYF | TGTGCCAGCAGCCAAGACAGGGGTCCGGAGAGAGAGCAGTACTTC
TRBJ1-2 | . | TRBV7-9 | . | CASSLGAGPNYGYTF | TGTGCCAGCAGCTTAGGAGCGGGACCCAACTATGGCTACACCTTC
TRBJ2-1 | . | TRBV29-1 | TRBD2 | CSTGLAALSEQFF | TGCAGCACGGGACTAGCGGCACTGAGTGAGCAGTTCTTC
TRBJ2-3 | few | TRBV7-3 | TRBD1 | CASSPGTVTDTQYF | TGTGCCAGCAGCCCAGGGACAGTCACAGATACGCAGTATTTT
TRBJ2-1 | . | TRBV6-1 | . | CACSPRQVQSGEQFF | TGTGCCTGCAGTCCGCGACAGGTACAATCAGGTGAGCAGTTCTTC
TRBJ2-7 | . | TRBV27 | . | CASSLGTGSSYEQYF | TGTGCCAGCAGTTTAGGGACGGGCAGCTCCTACGAGCAGTACTTC
TRBJ2-5 | once | TRBV6-1 | TRBD2 | CASKTSGRAGETQYF | TGTGCCAGCAAGACTAGCGGGAGGGCCGGGGAGACCCAGTACTTC
TRBJ2-3 | few | TRBV7-8 | . | CASSPRLGRLGMGNHHRYAYF | TGTGCCAGCAGCCCCCGGCTGGGACGCCTTGGGATGGGTAATCATCACAGATACGCGTATTTT
TRBJ2-1 | once | TRBV27 | . | CASSSLLAINEQFF | TGTGCCAGCAGTTCGCTACTAGCAATCAATGAGCAGTTCTTC
TRBJ2-1 | . | TRBV3-1 | . | CASSRDPSTEQFF | TGTGCCAGCAGCCGTGACCCTTCCACGGAGCAGTTCTTC
TRBJ2-7 | . | TRBV6-1 | . | CGSIQPFRSYEQYF | TGTGGCAGCATTCAACCGTTCCGCTCCTACGAGCAGTACTTC
TRBJ2-7 | few | TRBV29-1 | TRBD2 | CSVDGTSGRSSYEQYF | TGCAGCGTTGATGGGACTAGCGGGAGGAGCTCCTACGAGCAGTACTTC
TRBJ2-2 | few | TRBV11-1 | TRBD2 | CASSLTSGTPGELFF | TGTGCCAGCAGCCTTACTAGCGGGACCCCCGGGGAGCTGTTTTTT
TRBJ1-4 | few | TRBV3-1 | . | CASSQVAEKLFF | TGTGCCAGCAGCCAAGTGGCCGAAAAACTGTTTTTT
TRBJ2-6 | . | TRBV24-1 | . | CATSDSSGVLSGANVLTF | TGTGCCACCAGTGATTCGTCAGGGGTGCTCTCTGGGGCCAACGTCCTGACTTTC
TRBJ2-5 | . | TRBV6-5 | . | CASNGQDYERYF | TGTGCCAGCAATGGACAGGACTACGAGCGGTACTTC
TRBJ2-3 | few | TRBV6-5 | . | CASQDTTDTQYF | TGTGCCAGCCAGGATACCACAGATACGCAGTATTTT
TRBJ2-2 | . | TRBV5-1 | . | CASSGTGDRTGELFF | TGCGCCAGCAGCGGGACGGGAGACCGCACCGGGGAGCTGTTTTTT
TRBJ2-5 | . | TRBV27 | TRBD1 | CASSLSVGTVGRGLRETQYF | TGTGCCAGCAGTTTGTCTGTTGGAACGGTCGGCAGGGGGCTTAGAGAGACCCAGTACTTC
TRBJ1-4 | . | TRBV25-1 | . | CASISSTNEKLFF | TGTGCCAGCATCAGCTCAACTAATGAAAAACTGTTTTTT
TRBJ2-1 | few | TRBV7-8 | . | CASSLVAAYNEQFF | TGTGCCAGCAGCTTAGTAGCGGCCTACAATGAGCAGTTCTTC
TRBJ2-7 | . | TRBV4-1 | . | CASSQDRGPAYEQYF | TGCGCCAGCAGCCAAGACCGAGGACCAGCCTACGAGCAGTACTTC
TRBJ2-3 | few | TRBV9 | . | CASSSTEGVEADTQYF | TGTGCCAGCAGCTCAACCGAGGGCGTCGAGGCAGATACGCAGTATTTT
TRBJ2-7 | many | TRBV6-6 | . | CASIGPPSYEQYF | TGTGCCAGCATTGGGCCCCCCTCCTACGAGCAGTACTTC
TRBJ2-3 | few | TRBV24-1 | . | CATSDSTRPGSTDTQYF | TGTGCCACCAGTGATTCCACCCGCCCAGGGAGCACAGATACGCAGTATTTT
TRBJ2-7 | . | TRBV5-1 | . | CASSLGSGAELLNYEQYF | TGCGCCAGCAGCTTGGGTTCGGGGGCAGAGCTTCTCAACTACGAGCAGTACTTC
TRBJ2-5 | . | TRBV11-3 | TRBD1 | CASSFVDRGETQYF | TGTGCCAGCAGCTTTGTAGACAGGGGAGAGACCCAGTACTTC
TRBJ1-1 | . | TRBV20-1 | . | CSAGVGDTEAFF | TGCAGTGCCGGGGTTGGAGACACTGAAGCTTTCTTT
TRBJ2-6 | . | TRBV7-9 | . | CASSLMGGSGANVLTF | TGTGCCAGCAGCTTAATGGGGGGATCTGGGGCCAACGTCCTGACTTTC
TRBJ2-6 | few | TRBV20-1 | . | CSAPYPGANVLTF | TGCAGTGCTCCCTATCCTGGGGCCAACGTCCTGACTTTC
TRBJ2-7 | . | TRBV20-1 | . | CSARGSSVVSGVYEQYF | TGCAGTGCTAGAGGGAGTAGTGTGGTGTCAGGTGTCTACGAGCAGTACTTC
TRBJ2-5 | . | TRBV10-3 | . | CAISQLNVFGRETQYF | TGTGCCATCTCCCAGCTGAACGTATTTGGGAGAGAGACTCAGTACTTC
TRBJ2-1 | few | TRBV25-1 | TRBD2 | CASLPLAATYNEQFF | TGTGCCAGTTTACCCCTAGCGGCGACCTACAATGAGCAGTTCTTC
TRBJ1-2 | . | TRBV18 | . | CVSSPEIINYGYTF | TGTGTCAGCTCACCGGAGATAATTAACTATGGCTACACCTTC
TRBJ2-5 | . | TRBV27 | . | CASSQQGLWQETQYF | TGTGCCAGCAGTCAACAGGGACTTTGGCAAGAGACCCAGTACTTC
TRBJ2-1 | . | TRBV25-1 | . | CASRPCPLYLSYNEQFF | TGTGCCAGCAGGCCGTGCCCCTTGTATCTTAGCTACAATGAGCAGTTCTTC
TRBJ2-3 | few | TRBV27 | . | CASSSTRGGGHRDAYF | TGTGCCAGCAGTTCGACAAGGGGTGGGGGGCACAGAGACGCGTATTTT